This TCR beta chain came from a study of vaccination and CD4 T cells after COVID-19. Study details: The post-COVID samples were taken a median approximately 100 days after diagnosis, anywhere from 35 to 161.

As to treatment: approximately 9-day PBMC culture with coronavirus spike peptide pools or control peptides (ViraFEST assay). This clonotype has just one count. Its specificity is not known. Sequence data for DNA of cultured CD4+ T cells were generated by the Oncomine TCR Beta short-read assay. Each CDR3 protein is one row after TCRdb ran MiXCR on the PCR reads. The table has around 10,000 distinct CDR3 sequences, around 60% seen once. This sequence originates from a human donor who had recovered from COVID-19. The sequencing input was CD4+ T cells from blood, cultured in vitro.

CDR3 DNA: TGTGCCAGCAGCTTAGAGCCCATTAATGGAGATACGCAGTATTTT. This encodes CASSLEPINGDTQYF. J is TRBJ2-3 and V is TRBV7-2; D not certain. CDR1 and CDR2 from the germline V gene are SGHTA and FQGNSA. This CDR3 region has 15 residues. Trimming took off 1 base at V and 5 bases at J, with 13 bases between the two ends.